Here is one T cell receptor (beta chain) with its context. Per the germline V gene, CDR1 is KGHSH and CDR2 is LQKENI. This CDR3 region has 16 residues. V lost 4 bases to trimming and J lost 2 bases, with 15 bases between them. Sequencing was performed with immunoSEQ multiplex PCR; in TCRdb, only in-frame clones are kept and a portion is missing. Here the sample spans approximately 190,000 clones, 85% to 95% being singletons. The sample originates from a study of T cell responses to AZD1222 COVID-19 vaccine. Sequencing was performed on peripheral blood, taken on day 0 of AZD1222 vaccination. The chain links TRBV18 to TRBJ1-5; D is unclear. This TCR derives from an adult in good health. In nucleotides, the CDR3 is TGTGCCAGCTCACTGGCTGGGGTGACGGGCAATCAGCCCCAGCATTTT. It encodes CASSLAGVTGNQPQHF.